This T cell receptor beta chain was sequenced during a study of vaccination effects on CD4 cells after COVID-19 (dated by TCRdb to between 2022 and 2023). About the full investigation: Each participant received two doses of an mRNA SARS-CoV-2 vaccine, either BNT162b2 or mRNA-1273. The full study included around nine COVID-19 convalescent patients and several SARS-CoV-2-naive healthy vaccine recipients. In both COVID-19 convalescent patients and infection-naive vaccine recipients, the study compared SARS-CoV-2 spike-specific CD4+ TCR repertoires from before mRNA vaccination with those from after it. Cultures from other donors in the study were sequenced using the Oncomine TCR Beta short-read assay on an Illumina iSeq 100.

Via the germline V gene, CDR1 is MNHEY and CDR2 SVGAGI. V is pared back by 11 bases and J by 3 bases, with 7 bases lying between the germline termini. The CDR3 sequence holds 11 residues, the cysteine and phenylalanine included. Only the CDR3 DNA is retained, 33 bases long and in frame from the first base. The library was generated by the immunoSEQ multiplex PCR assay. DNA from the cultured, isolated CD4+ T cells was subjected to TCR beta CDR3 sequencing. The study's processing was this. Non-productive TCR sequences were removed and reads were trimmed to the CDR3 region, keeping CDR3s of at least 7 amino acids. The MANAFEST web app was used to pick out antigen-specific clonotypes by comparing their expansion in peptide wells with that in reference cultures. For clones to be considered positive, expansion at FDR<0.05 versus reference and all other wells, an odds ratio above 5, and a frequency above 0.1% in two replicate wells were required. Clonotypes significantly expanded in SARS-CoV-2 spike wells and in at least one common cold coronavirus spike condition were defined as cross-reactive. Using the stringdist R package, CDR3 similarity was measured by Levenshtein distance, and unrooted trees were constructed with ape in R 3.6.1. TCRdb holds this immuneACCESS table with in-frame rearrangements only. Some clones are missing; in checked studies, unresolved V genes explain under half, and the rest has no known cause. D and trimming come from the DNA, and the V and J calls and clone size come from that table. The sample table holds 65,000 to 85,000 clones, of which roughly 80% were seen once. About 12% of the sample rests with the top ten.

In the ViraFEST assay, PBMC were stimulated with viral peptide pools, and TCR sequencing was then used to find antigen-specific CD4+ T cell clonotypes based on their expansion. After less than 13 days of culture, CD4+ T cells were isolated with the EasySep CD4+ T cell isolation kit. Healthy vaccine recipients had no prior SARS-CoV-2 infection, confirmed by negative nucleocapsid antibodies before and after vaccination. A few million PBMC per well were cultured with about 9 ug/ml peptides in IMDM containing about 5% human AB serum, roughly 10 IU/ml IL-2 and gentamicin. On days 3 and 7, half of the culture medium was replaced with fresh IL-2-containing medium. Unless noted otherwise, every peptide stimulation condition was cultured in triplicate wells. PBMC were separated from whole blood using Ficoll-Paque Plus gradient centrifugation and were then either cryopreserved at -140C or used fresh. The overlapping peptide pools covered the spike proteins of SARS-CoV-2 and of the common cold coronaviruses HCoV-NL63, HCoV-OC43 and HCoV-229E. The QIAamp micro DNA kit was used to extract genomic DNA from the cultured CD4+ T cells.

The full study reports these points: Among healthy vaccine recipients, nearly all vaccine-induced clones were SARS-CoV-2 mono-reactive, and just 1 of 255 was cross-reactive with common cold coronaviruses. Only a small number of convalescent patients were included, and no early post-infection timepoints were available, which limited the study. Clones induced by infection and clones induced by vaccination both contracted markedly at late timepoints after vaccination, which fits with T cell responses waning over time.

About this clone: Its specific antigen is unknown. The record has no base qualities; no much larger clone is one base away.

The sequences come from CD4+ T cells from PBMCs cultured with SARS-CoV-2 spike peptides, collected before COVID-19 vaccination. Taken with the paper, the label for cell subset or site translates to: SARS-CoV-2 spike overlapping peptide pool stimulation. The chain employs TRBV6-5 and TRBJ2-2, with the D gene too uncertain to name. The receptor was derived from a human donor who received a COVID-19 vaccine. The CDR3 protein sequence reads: CACGYTGELFF. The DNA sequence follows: TGTGCCTGTGGATACACCGGGGAGCTGTTTTTT.